One and the same sample provided the 20 T cell receptor beta chains below, sequenced in a study of CD8+ T cells in alopecia areata. RNA extraction and reverse transcription yielded cDNA as sequencing template. TCRdb's table, derived via immunoSEQ multiplex PCR, lists solely in-frame clones and lacks some. The sample lists 110,000 to 150,000 clones, less than 75% occurring once. Sequences were obtained from CD8+ T cells sorted from blood. These receptors were taken from a human donor in good health.

The chain links TRBV7-9 to TRBJ2-2, with D uncertain. The CDR3 covers 12 residues. The germline V and J ends were trimmed by 5 bases and 4 bases, with 5 bases remaining between them. Germline V gene lookup returns CDR1 SEHNR and CDR2 FQNEAQ (reference sequence). DNA of the CDR3: TGTGCCAGCAGCCTATTCACCGGGGAGCTGTTTTTT. Residues: CASSLFTGELFF.

The chain has TRBV7-2 and TRBJ2-1; D ambiguous. Germline CDR1 SGHTA, CDR2 FQGNSA. The CDR3 is made up of 16 amino acids. V was shortened by 0 bases and J by 3 bases, with 12 bases between the two germline ends. DNA for the CDR3: TGTGCCAGCAGCTTAGCCCTTCAGTCGGGCTACAATGAGCAGTTCTTC. Protein product: CASSLALQSGYNEQFF.

This sequence joins TRBV7-9 and TRBJ1-1; the D gene is possibly TRBD1 (6 bases). This CDR3 is 15 amino acids long. V lost 4 bases, J lost 4 bases, and 16 bases lay in between. The germline CDR1 and CDR2 sequences are SEHNR and FQNEAQ (reference sequence). CDR3 region: CASSSTEDRSTEAFF. CDR3 DNA: TGTGCCAGCAGCTCCACAGAAGACAGGTCCACTGAAGCTTTCTTT.

The CDR3 spells CSVEGRLASPYNEQFF. The CDR3 nucleotides read TGCAGCGTTGAAGGTAGACTAGCTAGTCCCTACAATGAGCAGTTCTTC. The chain uses TRBV29-1 and TRBJ2-1; TRBD2 matches 7 bases. This CDR3 has 16 amino acids. With 1 base clipped from V and 2 bases from J, the junction kept 8 bases outside the gene matches. The germline V gene has CDR1 SQVTM and CDR2 ANQGSEA.

Only a few counts were recorded for this clone. This rearrangement joins TRBV4-2 to TRBJ2-7; D is uncertain. V lost 4 bases and J lost 4, with 11 bases in between. The CDR3 spans 13 residues. CDR1 and CDR2 from the germline V gene are LGHNA and YNFKEQ. CDR3 sequence (DNA): TGTGCCAGCAGCCCCGTTGGAGTGTACGAGCAGTACTTC. It translates to CASSPVGVYEQYF.

This clone was recorded a few times. The V and J genes are TRBV29-1 and TRBJ1-1; weak D call: TRBD1 (6 bases). CDR3 length: 13 residues. CDR1 is SQVTM and CDR2 is ANQGSEA in the germline V gene. V gave up 4 bases and J gave up 4 bases, with 13 bases separating them. For the CDR3, the DNA is TGCAGCGTTGGCAGGGGAATCGGCACTGAAGCTTTCTTT. This gives the protein CSVGRGIGTEAFF.

CDR3 in amino acids: CASSSGDVRYGYTF. The CDR3 DNA reads as TGTGCCAGCAGCAGCGGGGACGTCCGCTATGGCTACACCTTC. The J gene is TRBJ1-2, the V gene TRBV27; the D gene is possibly TRBD1 (5 bases). Germline CDR1 reads MNHEY; CDR2 reads SMNVEV (reference sequence). Trimming removed 6 bases from V and 4 bases from J, with 15 bases in between. This CDR3 has 14 amino acids.

The chain recombines TRBV30 with TRBJ1-1; D is ambiguous. V was trimmed by 5 bases and J by 4 bases, leaving 14 bases between them. Germline values: CDR1 GTSNPN, CDR2 SVGIG (reference sequence). This CDR3 has 13 amino acids. CDR3 nucleotides: TGTGCCTGGGGTTGGGTCCTAGGCACTGAAGCTTTCTTT. Its translation: CAWGWVLGTEAFF.

The chain is built from TRBV27 and TRBJ2-2, with TRBD2 matching 11 bases. The CDR3 is 18 amino acids. V lost 5 bases and J lost 0; bases outside the gene matches: 8. The germline V gene encodes CDR1 MNHEY and CDR2 SMNVEV (reference sequence). This CDR3 is CASSPKGLAGPNTGELFF. The CDR3 DNA reads as TGTGCCAGCAGTCCCAAAGGACTAGCGGGCCCGAACACCGGGGAGCTGTTTTTT.

The chain uses TRBV4-1 and TRBJ2-7; no clear D gene. Germline CDR1 reads MGHRA; CDR2 reads YSYEKL. CDR3 length equals 11 residues. V was shortened by 2 bases and J by 8 bases, with 7 bases between the two germline ends. The CDR3 loop reads CASSQLGQQYF. CDR3 nucleotide sequence: TGCGCCAGCAGCCAATTAGGCCAGCAGTACTTC.

This clone has only a few counts. The V gene is TRBV27, the J gene TRBJ2-7; D is possibly TRBD2 (5 bases). The V gene's germline CDR1 is MNHEY and CDR2 SMNVEV (reference sequence). This CDR3 has 15 residues. The germline V and J ends were trimmed by 5 bases and 2 bases, with 16 bases remaining between them. CDR3 amino acids: CASSLARSITYEQYF. The CDR3 DNA reads TGTGCCAGCAGTCTAGCCCGATCCATTACCTACGAGCAGTACTTC.

This clone was counted once. The chain is built from TRBV2 and TRBJ2-3; 12 bases align to TRBD2. The CDR3 contains 17 residues. CDR1 is SNHLY, CDR2 FYNNEI, per germline. J was trimmed by 2 bases and V by 7 bases; bases with no gene match: 10. As DNA, the CDR3 is TGTGCCAGCACCCTAGGATCTAGCGGGAGGGCCACAGATACGCAGTATTTT. Amino acid sequence: CASTLGSSGRATDTQYF.

Comment on this clone: Relative to the germline gene, one junction end is altered; a read error may explain this. The chain employs TRBV7-6 and TRBJ2-5; no definite D call. The CDR3 spans 12 residues. Germline V gene lookup returns CDR1 SGHVS and CDR2 FNYEAQ. The CDR3 coding sequence is TGTGCCAGCAGCTTAGACCTAATGGGTCTGGACTTC. It specifies CASSLDLMGLDF. Full variable domain (missing parts from reference TRBV7-6 and TRBJ2-5): GAGVSQSPRYKVTKRGQDVALRCDPISGHVSLYWYRQALGQGPEFLTYFNYEAQQDKSGLPNDRFSAERPEGSISTLTIQRTEQRDSAMYRCASSLDLMGLDFGPGTRLLVL.

The chain joins TRBV28 to TRBJ2-7, with D perhaps matching TRBD2 (6 bases). Germline V gene lookup returns CDR1 MDHEN and CDR2 SYDVKM. This CDR3 comprises 15 residues. The V end was cut by 6 bases, the J end by 0 bases, with 15 bases between. The CDR3 DNA follows: TGTGCCAGCAGCATACGTCGGGGGTCCTCCTACGAGCAGTACTTC. Protein sequence: CASSIRRGSSYEQYF.

The rearrangement joins TRBV9 to TRBJ2-2; D perhaps matches TRBD1 (5 bases). The germline V and J ends were trimmed by 4 bases and 5 bases, with 9 bases remaining between them. Germline lookup yields CDR1 SGDLS and CDR2 YYNGEE. This CDR3 is built from 13 residues. The CDR3 region has the DNA TGTGCCAGCAGCACTCAGGGTACCGGGGAGCTGTTTTTT. Encoded protein: CASSTQGTGELFF.

The J gene is TRBJ2-2, the V gene TRBV28, with 7 nucleotides matching TRBD2. The V gene's germline CDR1 is MDHEN and CDR2 SYDVKM. The ends lost 6 bases at V and 6 bases at J; junction bases unmatched: 4. This CDR3 spans 13 amino acids. The CDR3 spells CASSPGGAGELFF. CDR3 DNA: TGTGCCAGCAGCCCGGGGGGAGCCGGGGAGCTGTTTTTT.

This clone has a handful of counts. This sample also contains other DNA sequences that code for the same CDR3. The CDR3 nucleotides read TGCAGCGTGCGGACAGGGGAAGGCTACGAGCAGTACTTC. Translated: CSVRTGEGYEQYF. The chain links TRBV29-1 to TRBJ2-7, with 9 bases aligning to TRBD1. Germline CDR1 reads SQVTM; CDR2 reads ANQGSEA. The trim removed 6 bases at V and 3 bases at J, leaving 6 bases unmatched. The CDR3 is 13 amino acids.

The rearrangement links TRBV25-1 to TRBJ2-3; D is unresolved. The germline V gene has CDR1 MGHDK and CDR2 SYGVNS. V was pared by 4 bases and J by 10 bases, with 12 bases between. The CDR3 has 12 residues. The CDR3 protein is CASSAAGWAQYF. The CDR3 DNA reads TGTGCCAGCAGTGCCGCCGGGTGGGCGCAGTATTTT. The full variable domain, its missing parts supplied by reference TRBV25-1 and TRBJ2-3, is EADIYQTPRYLVIGTGKKITLECSQTMGHDKMYWYQQDPGMELHLIHYSYGVNSTEKGDLSSESTVSRIRTEHFPLTLESARPSHTSQYLCASSAAGWAQYFGPGTRLTVL.

The chain links TRBV7-9 to TRBJ2-7, with 9 bases aligning to TRBD1. V lost 5 bases to trimming and J lost 4 bases; unmatched junction nucleotides: 6. This CDR3 spans 14 amino acids. Looked up from germline, CDR1 is SEHNR and CDR2 is FQNEAQ (reference sequence). In DNA form, the CDR3 reads TGTGCCAGCAGCGCAGCGGGACAGGGTTACGAGCAGTACTTC. It is translated as CASSAAGQGYEQYF.

The J gene is TRBJ2-7, the V gene TRBV5-1, with D uncertain. The CDR3 loop spans 13 amino acids. Germline V CDR1 and CDR2: SGHRS, YFSETQ. The ends were cut back, 2 bases at V and 2 bases at J, with 8 bases in the middle. This CDR3 reads CASSFGVTYEQYF. For the CDR3, the DNA is TGCGCCAGCAGCTTTGGAGTTACCTACGAGCAGTACTTC.